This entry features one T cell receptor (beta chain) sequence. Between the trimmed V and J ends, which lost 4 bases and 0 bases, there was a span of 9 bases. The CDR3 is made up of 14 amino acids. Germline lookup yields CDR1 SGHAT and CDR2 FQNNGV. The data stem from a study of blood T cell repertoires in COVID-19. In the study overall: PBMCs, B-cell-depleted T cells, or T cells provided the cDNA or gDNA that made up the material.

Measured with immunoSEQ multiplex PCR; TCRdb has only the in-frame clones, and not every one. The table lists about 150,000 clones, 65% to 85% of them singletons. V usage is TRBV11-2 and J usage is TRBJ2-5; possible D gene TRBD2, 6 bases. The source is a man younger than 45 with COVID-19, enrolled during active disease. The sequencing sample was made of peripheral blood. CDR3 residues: CASSWGTYQETQYF. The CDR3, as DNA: TGTGCCAGCAGCTGGGGGACTTACCAAGAGACCCAGTACTTC.